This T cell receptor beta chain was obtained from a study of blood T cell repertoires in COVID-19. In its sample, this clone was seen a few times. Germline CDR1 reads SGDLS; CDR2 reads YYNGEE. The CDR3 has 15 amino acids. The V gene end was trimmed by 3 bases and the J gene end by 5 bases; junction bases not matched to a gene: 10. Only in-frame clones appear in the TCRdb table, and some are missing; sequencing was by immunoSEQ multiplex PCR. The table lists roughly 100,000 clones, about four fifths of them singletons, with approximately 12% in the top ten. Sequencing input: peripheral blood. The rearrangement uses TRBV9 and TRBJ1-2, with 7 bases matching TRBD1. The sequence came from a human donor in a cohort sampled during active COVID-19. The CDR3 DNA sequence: TGTGCCAGCAGCGCGGAGGGGGCGCGGGAATATGGCTACACCTTC. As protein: CASSAEGAREYGYTF.